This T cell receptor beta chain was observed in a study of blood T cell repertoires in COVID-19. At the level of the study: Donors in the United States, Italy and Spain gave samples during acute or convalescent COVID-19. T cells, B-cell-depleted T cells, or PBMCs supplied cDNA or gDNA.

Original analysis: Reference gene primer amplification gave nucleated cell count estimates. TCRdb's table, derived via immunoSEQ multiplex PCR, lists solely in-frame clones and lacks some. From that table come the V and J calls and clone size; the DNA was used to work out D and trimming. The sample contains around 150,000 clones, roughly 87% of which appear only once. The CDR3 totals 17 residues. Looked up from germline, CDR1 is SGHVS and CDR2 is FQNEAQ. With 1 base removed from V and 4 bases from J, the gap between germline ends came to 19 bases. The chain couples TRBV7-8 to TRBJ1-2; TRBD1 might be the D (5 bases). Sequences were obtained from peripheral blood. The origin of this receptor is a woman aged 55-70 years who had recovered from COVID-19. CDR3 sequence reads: CASSLELTLGRGYGYTF. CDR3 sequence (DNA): TGTGCCAGCAGCTTAGAATTGACTCTGGGGCGAGGCTATGGCTACACCTTC. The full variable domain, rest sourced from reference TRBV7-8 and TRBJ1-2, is GAGVSQSPRYKVAKRGQDVALRCDPISGHVSLFWYQQALGQGPEFLTYFQNEAQLDKSGLPSDRFFAERPEGSVSTLKIQRTQQEDSAVYLCASSLELTLGRGYGYTFGSGTRLTVV.